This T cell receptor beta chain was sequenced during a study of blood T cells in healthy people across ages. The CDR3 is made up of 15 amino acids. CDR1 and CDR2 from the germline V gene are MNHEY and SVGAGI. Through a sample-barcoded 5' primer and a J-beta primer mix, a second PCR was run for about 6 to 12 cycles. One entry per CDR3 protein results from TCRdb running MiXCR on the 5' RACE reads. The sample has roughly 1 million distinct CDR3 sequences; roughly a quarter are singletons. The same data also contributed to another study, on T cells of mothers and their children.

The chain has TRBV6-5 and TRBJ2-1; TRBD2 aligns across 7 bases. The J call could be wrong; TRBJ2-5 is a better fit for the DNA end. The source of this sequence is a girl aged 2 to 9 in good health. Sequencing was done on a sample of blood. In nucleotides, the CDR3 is TGTGCCAGCAGTTACTTTAAGGCGGGAGCGGGGACCCAGTACTTC. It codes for CASSYFKAGAGTQYF.